One and the same sample provided the 2 T cell receptor beta chains below, sequenced in a study of blood T cell repertoires in COVID-19. Sequencing was performed with immunoSEQ multiplex PCR; in TCRdb, only in-frame clones are kept and a portion is missing. The table records about 250,000 clones, over 80% of them present only once. The sequenced material came from peripheral blood. These receptors were obtained from a woman aged 55-69 years with active or convalescent COVID-19.

This sequence joins TRBV27 and TRBJ1-5; D is possibly TRBD1 (6 bases). With 6 bases removed from V and 2 bases from J, the gap between germline ends came to 14 bases. The CDR3 sequence is 15 residues long. Germline V CDR1 and CDR2: MNHEY, SMNVEV (reference sequence). The CDR3 DNA reads as TGTGCCAGCAGGTCGACAGGTGGAGGCAATCAGCCCCAGCATTTT. Its protein is CASRSTGGGNQPQHF.

V and J are TRBV5-4 and TRBJ2-1; TRBD1 agrees at 7 bases. Germline V gene sequence: CDR1 SGHNT, CDR2 YYREEE (reference sequence). V lost 6 bases and J lost 9; bases outside the gene matches: 9. The length of the CDR3 is 13 residues. In nucleotides, the CDR3 is TGTGCCAGCACCCGTACGACAGGGACTGAGCAGTTCTTC. Protein product: CASTRTTGTEQFF. Supplemented by reference TRBV5-4 and TRBJ2-1, the full variable domain reads ETGVTQSPTHLIKTRGQQVTLRCSSQSGHNTVSWYQQALGQGPQFIFQYYREEENGRGNFPPRFSGLQFPNYSSELNVNALELDDSALYLCASTRTTGTEQFFGPGTRLTVL.